The sequence of this T cell receptor (beta chain) was determined in a study of vaccination and CD4 T cells after COVID-19 (dated by TCRdb to between 2021 and 2023). Study-wide context: Every convalescent patient had a positive nasal swab PCR test for SARS-CoV-2, with mild disease in nine patients and severe disease in one. The convalescent cohort included six males and four females, with two Hispanic individuals, seven Caucasians, two Asians and one multiracial person. Overlapping spike peptide pools from SARS-CoV-2 and from the common cold coronaviruses HCoV-NL63, HCoV-OC43 and HCoV-229E were used as culture stimuli. Post-vaccine blood samples were obtained a median of about 72 days after the second vaccine dose, with a range of roughly 13 to 250 days. Two doses of either the Pfizer-BioNTech BNT162b2 vaccine (n=8) or the Moderna mRNA-1273 vaccine (n=2) were administered to participants. In about 11 COVID-19 convalescent patients and 4 infection-naive healthy vaccine recipients, the spike-specific CD4+ TCR repertoire before mRNA vaccination was compared with the repertoire after mRNA vaccination. Post-COVID blood samples from convalescent patients were collected a median of about 100 days after diagnosis, with a range of roughly 35 to 170 days. Control cultures received a CEFX viral epitope pool as the positive control, an HIV-1 Nef peptide pool as the negative control, or no peptide.

The CDR3 runs 13 amino acids, cysteine and phenylalanine included. Only CDR3 DNA remains: 39 bases, in frame from the first base. CDR1 and CDR2 (DFQATT, SNEGSKA) derive from the germline V gene (reference sequence). The junction shows trimming of 6 bases on V and 2 bases on J, plus 13 bases between the germline ends. Only a few counts were recorded for this clonotype. This clone's antigen is unknown. Within one base of it there is no much larger clone, and no base qualities were kept. The receptor library was made with PCR. DNA from cultured CD4+ T cells underwent TCR sequencing with the Oncomine TCR Beta short-read assay at the Johns Hopkins FTIC core. The QIAamp micro DNA kit was used to extract genomic DNA from the cultured CD4+ T cells. Oncomine TCR Beta libraries made from cultured CD4+ T cells were pooled using unique dual indexes and sequenced on an Illumina iSeq 100. The published analysis was carried out like this. Non-productive sequences were filtered out, and CDR3s that did not start with C, did not end with F or W, or were shorter than 7 amino acids were discarded. Antigen-specific clonotypes were identified using the MANAFEST web application through comparison of peptide-stimulated wells with reference and other culture wells. For a clone to be called positive, the clone needed an FDR below 0.05, an odds ratio above 5, and a productive frequency above 0.1% in at least two of three replicate wells. A clonotype was classed as cross-reactive if the clonotype showed significant expansion both in SARS-CoV-2 spike wells and in at least one common cold coronavirus spike condition. Using R version 3.6.1, CDR3 homology was evaluated through Levenshtein distances (stringdist) along with unrooted phylogenetic trees (ape). TCRdb reworked the public reads: Q25 trimming with fastp, MiXCR clone assembly, productive beta chains retained. For every CDR3 protein sequence, its rows merge into one entry that carries the most common genes and DNA. It is TCRdb's table, rather than the study itself, that gives the V and J calls and clone size. The sample table shows over 10,000 distinct CDR3 sequences, and about two fifths are seen once. Clones ranked in the top ten supply 7.5% to 10% of the sample.

The study at large found these results: In convalescent patients, nearly all vaccine-specific clones (304 of 307) were found to be mono-reactive for SARS-CoV-2 spike rather than cross-reactive with common cold coronaviruses. Only a relatively small number of convalescent patients were included in the study, and early timepoints following natural infection were not analyzed. The median count of SARS-CoV-2-reactive clonotypes went up from 20 to 25 after infection to a few dozen after vaccination, although the change was not significant. In convalescent patients, a median approximately 86% of post-vaccine SARS-CoV-2-reactive clones were detected only after vaccination, suggesting vaccine-specific priming.

The treatment or condition label here, explained by the study, means: approximately nine-day PBMC culture with coronavirus spike peptide pools or control peptides (ViraFEST assay). The ViraFEST assay was used in the study, in which antigen-specific T cells were expanded with peptide pools and expanded clonotypes were subsequently identified by TCR sequencing. The convalescent patients' positive SARS-CoV-2 PCR tests were from March to December 2020, which was before the Alpha, Beta and Delta variants emerged in the United States. PBMCs were cultured at approximately 2 million per well in IMDM supplemented with roughly 5% human AB serum and about 9.6 IU/ml IL-2, with roughly 10 ug/ml peptide pools added. Half of the culture medium was replaced with fresh IL-2-containing medium on days 3 and 7. Once the cells had been in culture for around ten days, the EasySep CD4+ T cell isolation kit was used to isolate CD4+ T cells by negative selection. Ficoll-Paque Plus gradient centrifugation was used to isolate PBMCs from whole blood, and the isolated PBMCs were then either used fresh or cryopreserved at -140C. Culture conditions were generally each tested in triplicate wells.

The sample in question was CD4+ T cells from blood, cultured in vitro, obtained after SARS-CoV-2 vaccination. The chain is encoded by TRBV20-1 joined to TRBJ1-2; TRBD1 might be the D gene, on 5 matching bases. The receptor comes from a human donor who had recovered from COVID-19. The CDR3 region has the sequence CSATATANYGYTF. The bases read TGCAGTGCGACGGCGACAGCGAACTATGGCTACACCTTC.